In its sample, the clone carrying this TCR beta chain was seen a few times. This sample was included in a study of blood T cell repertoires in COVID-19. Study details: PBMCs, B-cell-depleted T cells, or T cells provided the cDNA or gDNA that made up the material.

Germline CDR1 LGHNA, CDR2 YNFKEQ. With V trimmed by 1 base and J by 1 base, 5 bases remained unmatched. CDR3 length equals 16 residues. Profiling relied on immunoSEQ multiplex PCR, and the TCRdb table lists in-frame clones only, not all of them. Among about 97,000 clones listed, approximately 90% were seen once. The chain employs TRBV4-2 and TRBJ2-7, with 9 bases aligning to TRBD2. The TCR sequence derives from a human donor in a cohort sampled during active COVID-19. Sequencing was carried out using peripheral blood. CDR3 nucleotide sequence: TGTGCCAGCAGCCAAGCCCTGCGGGAGGGATCCTACGAGCAGTACTTC. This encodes CASSQALREGSYEQYF.